This is a list of T cell receptor beta chains from one sample in a study of OX40 agonist ivuxolimab in advanced cancers. Measured with immunoSEQ multiplex PCR; TCRdb has only the in-frame clones, and not every one. This table holds about 77,000 clones, 87% found once. This material consisted of CD4+ or CD8+ T cells sorted from blood, taken in a trial of the OX40 agonist ivuxolimab. All receptors derive from an adult with an advanced solid tumor such as melanoma, head and neck, liver or kidney cancer. CDR3s include the opening cysteine and the closing phenylalanine or tryptophan. D genes are given only for firm matches. Clone size appears in some rows only: once, few, many, or a class for an expanded clone.

clone_size,d_call,v_call,j_call,cdr3_nt,cdr3_aa
once,TRBD1,TRBV11-3,TRBJ1-1,TGTGCCAGCAGCTTGGCAGGGGGTTACGAAGCTTTCTTT,CASSLAGGYEAFF
once,TRBD2,TRBV5-1,TRBJ2-3,TGCGCCAGCAATAGGGCGGGGGGTAACACAGATACGCAGTATTTT,CASNRAGGNTDTQYF
.,.,TRBV6-1,TRBJ1-5,TGTGCCAGCAGCCTCCATAGCAATCAGCCCCAGCATTTT,CASSLHSNQPQHF
.,.,TRBV5-4,TRBJ1-1,TGTGCCAGCAGCTTTCGGGGGGGTAACACTGAAGCTTTCTTT,CASSFRGGNTEAFF
.,.,TRBV2,TRBJ1-1,TGTGCCAGCAGTGTAGGGGGGAACACTGAAGCTTTCTTT,CASSVGGNTEAFF
once,.,TRBV18,TRBJ1-1,TGTGCCAGCTCATCAGGTGTGAACACTGAAGCTTTCTTT,CASSSGVNTEAFF
.,.,TRBV6-1,TRBJ2-7,TGTGCCAGCAGTGAAGCTGAGCAAAGGGGTGAGCAGTACTTC,CASSEAEQRGEQYF
.,TRBD1,TRBV27,TRBJ1-6,TGTGCCAGCAGTCACCTGGACAGGGACGGTAGGTCACCCCTCCACTTT,CASSHLDRDGRSPLHF
.,.,TRBV7-8,TRBJ1-4,TGTGCCAGCAGCGTACAGGGTCGGGATGAAAAACTGTTTTTT,CASSVQGRDEKLFF
.,TRBD2,TRBV7-2,TRBJ2-5,TGTGCCAGCAGCGGGACTAGTCTGGAGACCCAGTACTTC,CASSGTSLETQYF
.,.,TRBV6-5,TRBJ1-1,TGTGCCACTCACCCACTACATGCGACTGAAGCTTTCTTT,CATHPLHATEAFF
.,.,TRBV5-8,TRBJ2-5,TGTGCCAGCAGCCCCCAGGGACTGGCCCAAGAGACCCAGTACTTC,CASSPQGLAQETQYF
.,.,TRBV6-5,TRBJ2-3,TGTGCCAGCAGTTCGACAGCTACTAGCACAGATACGCAGTATTTT,CASSSTATSTDTQYF
.,.,TRBV4-3,TRBJ1-4,TGCGCCAGCAGCCAAGATCAAGGGGCGGGAGTAAGAAAACTGTTTTTT,CASSQDQGAGVRKLFF
.,TRBD1,TRBV5-4,TRBJ1-2,TGTGCCAGCAGCCGGGGACAGGGTGATTTGTATGGCTACACCTTC,CASSRGQGDLYGYTF
.,TRBD2,TRBV10-2,TRBJ2-5,TGCGCCAGCAGTGAGTCGAATCCGGAGCGGGAGAGGAGGGAGACCCAGTACTTC,CASSESNPERERRETQYF
.,TRBD2,TRBV5-1,TRBJ2-3,TGCGCCAGCAGCTTCACCCTTGGCGGGGGTAGCACAGATACGCAGTATTTT,CASSFTLGGGSTDTQYF
.,.,TRBV11-2,TRBJ2-3,TGTGCCAGCAGCCCCCGCACTAGTTCTAGCACAGATACGCAGTATTTT,CASSPRTSSSTDTQYF
.,TRBD2,TRBV19,TRBJ2-3,TGTGCCAGTAGTTTCCAAGCGGGAGAGGGCACAGATACGCAGTATTTT,CASSFQAGEGTDTQYF
once,TRBD2,TRBV10-2,TRBJ2-7,TGCGCCAGCACGATCGCGGGGCTAGCGGGAGTAAACGAGCAGTACTTC,CASTIAGLAGVNEQYF
.,.,TRBV19,TRBJ1-6,TGTGCCAGTAGTGACAGACCCTCCTATAATTCACCCCTCCACTTT,CASSDRPSYNSPLHF
.,.,TRBV15,TRBJ2-2,TGTGCCACCAGCAGAGGGCCCAGGGCCAACACCGGGGAGCTGTTTTTT,CATSRGPRANTGELFF
.,TRBD2,TRBV6-5,TRBJ2-7,TGTGCCAGCAGTGGGCCCAGCGGGGAAAACTACGAGCAGTACTTC,CASSGPSGENYEQYF
.,.,TRBV7-2,TRBJ2-1,TGTGCCAGCAGCCCTTACCTAGCCAATGAGCAGTTCTTC,CASSPYLANEQFF
few,TRBD1,TRBV2,TRBJ1-1,TGTGCCAGCAGGCCCGGGACAGGGGGGAACACTGAAGCTTTCTTT,CASRPGTGGNTEAFF
.,TRBD1,TRBV9,TRBJ2-5,TGTGCCAGCAGCGGGGGGACAGGGCCCCAAGAGACCCAGTACTTC,CASSGGTGPQETQYF
.,TRBD1,TRBV28,TRBJ2-1,TGTGCCAGCAGGGGACATGGGACAGGGTCAGTTGGGGAGCAGTTCTTC,CASRGHGTGSVGEQFF